The 30 T cell receptor beta chains in this list originate from one sample, sequenced in a study of blood T cell repertoires in COVID-19 (dated by TCRdb to 2018 to 2020). Libraries were prepared through the immunoSEQ multiplex PCR assay. TCRdb provides this immuneACCESS table in a form limited to in-frame rearrangements. Some clones are lacking; in checked studies, under half of them reflect an unresolved V gene, and why the rest are absent is not known. This sample lists some 120,000 clones; roughly 84% were detected once. The ten largest clonotypes hold approximately 13% of the sample. The sequencing input was peripheral blood. These receptors were taken from a woman younger than 45 who had recovered from COVID-19.

Only a few counts were recorded for this clone. V usage is TRBV5-1 and J usage is TRBJ1-1, with 7 bases lining up with TRBD1. This CDR3 comprises 17 residues. Germline lookup yields CDR1 SGHRS and CDR2 YFSETQ. The V segment lost 4 bases and the J segment 6 bases; nucleotides outside the gene matches: 18. The CDR3 reads CASSPWTGLDKLAEAFF. The DNA of the CDR3 is TGCGCCAGCAGCCCATGGACAGGACTCGACAAGTTGGCTGAAGCTTTCTTT.

The genes are TRBV4-1 and TRBJ1-2; 7 bases are shared with TRBD1. This CDR3 contains 15 residues. J was trimmed by 6 bases and V by 4 bases; bases with no gene match: 11. Germline V CDR1 and CDR2: MGHRA, YSYEKL. The CDR3 protein is CASSLAVTGTHGYTF. As DNA, the CDR3 is TGCGCCAGCAGCCTAGCCGTGACAGGGACACATGGCTACACCTTC.

The rearrangement uses TRBV19 and TRBJ2-1; tentative D call: TRBD1 (5 bases). This CDR3 comprises 15 residues. Germline V CDR1 and CDR2: LNHDA, SQIVND (reference sequence). V was pared by 3 bases and J by 5 bases, with 14 bases between. The CDR3 DNA reads as TGTGCCAGTAGTATCCGCCAGGGCCTAAACAATGAGCAGTTCTTC. As protein: CASSIRQGLNNEQFF.

J is TRBJ1-2 and V is TRBV3-1 (or the pseudogene TRBV3-2); TRBD1 matches 10 bases. In germline, CDR1 is LGHDT, CDR2 YNNKEL (reference sequence). V shed 6 bases, J shed 4 bases, and the junction held 2 bases outside the gene matches. The CDR3 is made up of 13 amino acids. The CDR3, as DNA: TGTGCCAGCAGTCGGACAGGGGGCTATGGCTACACCTTC. This translates into CASSRTGGYGYTF.

This chain connects TRBV11-2 to TRBJ1-3, with TRBD1 as a possible D gene (5 bases). V shed 2 bases and J shed 2 bases, with 13 bases lying between them. Looked up from germline, CDR1 is SGHAT and CDR2 is FQNNGV. The CDR3 contains 16 residues. Here the CDR3 reads CASSLWGTGAGNTIYF. The CDR3 DNA is TGTGCCAGCAGCTTATGGGGAACAGGCGCTGGAAACACCATATATTTT.

The chain joins TRBV14 to TRBJ1-2; unclear D gene. Germline V gene data show CDR1 as SGHDN and CDR2 as FVKESK. This CDR3 has 14 amino acids. V dropped 5 bases and J dropped 2 bases, with 12 bases sitting between them. CDR3 sequence: CASSDKDGNYGYTF. CDR3 DNA: TGTGCCAGCAGCGATAAAGACGGGAACTATGGCTACACCTTC.

This clone was seen only once. The V and J genes are TRBV19 and TRBJ1-1, with TRBD1 matching 7 bases. The CDR3 is 15 amino acids. The germline gives CDR1 LNHDA, CDR2 SQIVND (reference sequence). Trimming removed 2 bases from V and 1 base from J; junction bases left unmatched: 4. CDR3 residues: CASSISGTANTEAFF. In DNA, the CDR3 is TGTGCCAGTAGTATATCCGGGACAGCGAACACTGAAGCTTTCTTT.

This chain connects TRBV19 to TRBJ2-1; D not certain. This CDR3 region has 14 residues. Trimming removed 1 base from V and 0 bases from J, with 4 bases in between. Germline V gives CDR1 LNHDA, CDR2 SQIVND (reference sequence). The CDR3 protein is CASSIGASYNEQFF. In DNA form, the CDR3 reads TGTGCCAGTAGTATAGGGGCCTCCTACAATGAGCAGTTCTTC. Variable domain in full (rest from reference TRBV19 and TRBJ2-1): DGGITQSPKYLFRKEGQNVTLSCEQNLNHDAMYWYRQDPGQGLRLIYYSQIVNDFQKGDIAEGYSVSREKKESFPLTVTSAQKNPTAFYLCASSIGASYNEQFFGPGTRLTVL.

This clone appeared a single time. The rearrangement uses TRBV5-5 and TRBJ2-5; 11 nucleotides line up with TRBD2. Trimming at V came to 1 base and at J to 2 bases, leaving 7 bases not matched to a gene. In germline, CDR1 is SGHKS, CDR2 YYEKEE (reference sequence). The CDR3 spans 17 residues. CDR3 coding DNA: TGTGCCAGCAGCTTGTCGGGTAGCGGGGGGGGACAAGAGACCCAGTACTTC. This sequence encodes CASSLSGSGGGQETQYF.

The chain uses TRBV9 and TRBJ1-3; TRBD1 matches at 9 bases. The CDR3 is made up of 16 amino acids. Per germline, CDR1 SGDLS and CDR2 YYNGEE. Trimming took 7 bases from V and 1 from J; bases not matched to a gene: 9. The chain's CDR3 is CASSQGQGRSGNTIYF. CDR3 nucleotides: TGTGCCAGCTCCCAGGGACAGGGTAGATCTGGAAACACCATATATTTT.

The chain joins TRBV27 to TRBJ2-7, with TRBD2 identical over 10 bases. The CDR3 is made up of 16 amino acids. Germline-derived CDR1 and CDR2 are MNHEY and SMNVEV (reference sequence). V trimming: 6 bases; J trimming: 6 bases; junction bases outside the gene matches: 14. CDR3 amino acids: CASSRIQREGPLEQYF. Written as DNA, the CDR3 is TGTGCCAGCAGCAGGATCCAGCGGGAGGGCCCGCTCGAGCAGTACTTC.

The chain uses TRBV3-1 (or the pseudogene TRBV3-2) and TRBJ2-7, with 8 bases fitting TRBD1. This CDR3 region has 18 residues. With 3 bases clipped from V and 9 bases from J, the junction kept 22 bases outside the gene matches. Germline CDR1 reads LGHDT; CDR2 reads YNNKEL (reference sequence). The CDR3 DNA reads as TGTGCCAGCAGCCAGCCTGAAACAGGGGGGAAGGGCTACGAGCGGCAGTACTTC. Translated, it gives CASSQPETGGKGYERQYF.

This clone was seen once. This rearrangement joins TRBV9 to TRBJ1-1, with D perhaps TRBD1 (5 bases). With 4 bases removed from V and 1 base from J, the gap between germline ends came to 11 bases. The length of the CDR3 is 14 residues. Germline V gene sequence: CDR1 SGDLS, CDR2 YYNGEE. The CDR3 protein is CASSSRDSNTEAFF. The CDR3 DNA reads TGTGCCAGCAGCAGCAGGGATTCGAACACTGAAGCTTTCTTT.

The chain couples TRBV4-2 to TRBJ2-5; D gene ambiguous. Looked up from germline, CDR1 is LGHNA and CDR2 is YNFKEQ. The V end was cut by 1 base, the J end by 4 bases, with 16 bases between. The CDR3 is made up of 16 amino acids. The CDR3 spells CASSQALDPGPETQYF. In DNA form, the CDR3 reads TGTGCCAGCAGCCAAGCCCTCGACCCAGGCCCAGAGACCCAGTACTTC.

The chain carries TRBV10-2 and TRBJ2-3; TRBD2 might be the D (6 bases). Between the trimmed V and J ends, which lost 1 base and 1 base, there was a span of 9 bases. This CDR3 is built from 15 residues. Germline assignment: CDR1 WSHSY and CDR2 SAAADI. CDR3 region: CASSEFGGGTDTQYF. The CDR3 bases are TGCGCCAGCAGTGAGTTCGGCGGGGGCACAGATACGCAGTATTTT.

The V call is TRBV5-1, the J call TRBJ2-4; the match to TRBD1 covers 8 bases. Germline V gene lookup returns CDR1 SGHRS and CDR2 YFSETQ. V gave up 0 bases and J gave up 3 bases; unmatched junction bases: 5. The CDR3 sequence is 16 residues long. The CDR3 nucleotides are TGCGCCAGCAGCTTGGGGGACGGGACAGGCAAAAACATTCAGTACTTC. This translates into CASSLGDGTGKNIQYF.

This clone has more than one count but fewer than ten. V gene TRBV6-4 combines with J gene TRBJ1-1; weak D call: TRBD1 (5 bases). Germline V CDR1 and CDR2: MRHNA, SNTAGT. The germline V and J ends were trimmed by 3 bases and 7 bases, with 12 bases remaining between them. The CDR3 runs to 13 residues. CDR3 residues: CASSETPGNEAFF. DNA for the CDR3: TGTGCCAGCAGTGAGACCCCAGGGAATGAAGCTTTCTTT.

The rearrangement links TRBV5-1 to TRBJ2-3; 9 nucleotides match TRBD1. Germline V CDR1 and CDR2: SGHRS, YFSETQ. J was trimmed by 3 bases and V by 6 bases; bases with no gene match: 8. This CDR3 contains 15 residues. The CDR3 nucleotides read TGCGCCAGCACCGTCCTGGGACAGGGAACAGATACGCAGTATTTT. It translates to CASTVLGQGTDTQYF.

The rearrangement joins TRBV6-6 to TRBJ2-7, with TRBD2 matching 7 bases. The CDR3 runs 15 residues. Germline assignment: CDR1 MNHNY and CDR2 SVGAGI (reference sequence). J was trimmed by 0 bases and V by 6 bases; bases with no gene match: 8. CDR3 DNA sequence: TGTGCCAGCAGACCTCTAGCGGTGAGCTCCTACGAGCAGTACTTC. This codes for CASRPLAVSSYEQYF.

The chain uses TRBV6-1 and TRBJ2-1; 7 nucleotides match TRBD2. The CDR3 extends over 16 amino acids. The junction had 12 bases not matched to a gene; V was cut back by 2 bases and J by 8 bases. CDR1 is MNHNS and CDR2 is SASEGT in the germline V gene. The CDR3 sequence is CASSESRIAGRDEQFF. The CDR3, as DNA: TGTGCCAGCAGTGAAAGTAGGATAGCAGGGAGGGATGAGCAGTTCTTC.

This clone was seen more than once but under ten times. The chain carries TRBV7-2 and TRBJ1-2; 9 bases map to TRBD1. The V gene end was trimmed by 1 base and the J gene end by 6 bases; junction bases not matched to a gene: 3. Germline CDR1 reads SGHTA; CDR2 reads FQGNSA. This CDR3 has 14 amino acids. The CDR3 DNA reads TGTGCCAGCAGCTTAGATGGGACAGGGAATGGCTACACCTTC. Its protein is CASSLDGTGNGYTF. Supplemented by reference TRBV7-2 and TRBJ1-2, the full variable domain reads GAGVSQSPSNKVTEKGKDVELRCDPISGHTALYWYRQSLGQGLEFLIYFQGNSAPDKSGLPSDRFSAERTGGSVSTLTIQRTQQEDSAVYLCASSLDGTGNGYTFGSGTRLTVV.

The V gene is TRBV14, the J gene TRBJ1-1; no definite D call. V was clipped by 3 bases and J by 3 bases, with 8 bases between them. The CDR3 has 13 residues. Germline-derived CDR1 and CDR2 are SGHDN and FVKESK. Written as DNA, the CDR3 is TGTGCCAGCAGCCACAGGCTGTACACTGAAGCTTTCTTT. This translates into CASSHRLYTEAFF.

The chain joins TRBV4-1 to TRBJ2-1, with 7 bases aligning to TRBD2. With V trimmed by 4 bases and J by 8 bases, 11 bases remained unmatched. Germline CDR1 and CDR2: MGHRA and YSYEKL. This CDR3 has 15 amino acids. The CDR3 is CASSPRLQREDEQFF. CDR3 coding DNA: TGCGCCAGCAGCCCCCGCCTCCAGCGGGAAGATGAGCAGTTCTTC.

J is TRBJ1-1 and V is TRBV5-4, with D perhaps matching TRBD1 (5 bases). V lost 4 bases and J 6 bases, leaving 13 bases between the germline ends. This CDR3 is built from 13 residues. Per germline, CDR1 SGHNT and CDR2 YYREEE (reference sequence). For the CDR3, the DNA is TGTGCCAGCAGCCCAATCGTAGGGGCTGAAGCTTTCTTT. Translated, it gives CASSPIVGAEAFF.

In this sample, this clone turned up a few times. The chain links TRBV9 to TRBJ1-6; D gene uncertain. Germline CDR1 and CDR2: SGDLS and YYNGEE. The CDR3 extends over 13 amino acids. V was cut by 3 bases and J by 8 bases, with 9 bases left in between. The CDR3 region is CASSATPDSPLHF. CDR3 DNA sequence: TGTGCCAGCAGCGCCACTCCGGATTCACCCCTCCACTTT.

This clone was detected only a few times. The DNA for the CDR3 is TGCGCCAGCAGCTTGGCGGGACAGGGGGAGACCCAGTACTTC. Amino acids: CASSLAGQGETQYF. The V gene is TRBV5-1, the J gene TRBJ2-5; 10 nucleotides align to TRBD1. The germline CDR1 and CDR2 sequences are SGHRS and YFSETQ. The CDR3 extends over 14 amino acids. The J segment lost 5 bases and the V segment lost 0 bases, leaving 1 base of the junction unmatched.

This rearrangement joins TRBV10-2 to TRBJ1-2, with D unresolved. The CDR3 consists of 13 residues. Germline CDR1 and CDR2: WSHSY and SAAADI. Trimming took off 7 bases at V and 7 bases at J, with 16 bases between the two ends. Here the CDR3 reads CASTTEQNRGYTF. The CDR3 nucleotides are TGCGCCAGCACCACGGAGCAGAATCGTGGCTACACCTTC.

The chain uses TRBV6-5 and TRBJ2-7, with 9 bases lining up with TRBD1. Losses at the gene ends were 7 bases for V and 3 bases for J; bases not matched to a gene: 7. In germline, CDR1 is MNHEY, CDR2 SVGAGI. CDR3 size: 14 residues. DNA of the CDR3: TGTGCCAGCACTCCGACAGGGGGTCTCTACGAGCAGTACTTC. This sequence encodes CASTPTGGLYEQYF.

The V and J genes are TRBV9 and TRBJ2-3; TRBD1 is a possible D gene (5 bases). In germline, CDR1 is SGDLS, CDR2 YYNGEE. The CDR3 contains 15 residues. V was shortened by 0 bases and J by 0 bases, with 8 bases between the two germline ends. The CDR3 is CASSVEGRSTDTQYF. CDR3 coding DNA: TGTGCCAGCAGCGTAGAGGGGCGGAGCACAGATACGCAGTATTTT.

The chain employs TRBV9 and TRBJ2-2; 8 bases agree with TRBD2. V lost 2 bases to trimming and J lost 2 bases; unmatched junction nucleotides: 8. This CDR3 has 17 amino acids. CDR1 is SGDLS and CDR2 is YYNGEE in the germline V gene. CDR3 nucleotides: TGTGCCAGCAGCGTTACTTTGAGCGGGAGAAACACCGGGGAGCTGTTTTTT. Encoded protein: CASSVTLSGRNTGELFF.